Below, 23 T cell receptor beta chains from the same sample are listed, as sequenced in a study of type 1 regulatory T cells. TCRdb recomputed calls from the reads with MiXCR, one row per CDR3 protein. The profile shows approximately 90,000 distinct CDR3 sequences, about 28% of them singletons. Sequencing was performed on CD4+ T cells, either the whole sample or a sorted fraction (not recorded which). The receptors shown here come from a human donor in good health.

The genes are TRBV19 and TRBJ2-1, with TRBD2 matching over 7 bases. CDR1 and CDR2 from the germline V gene are LNHDA and SQIVND (reference sequence). CDR3 length equals 15 residues. The junction had 14 bases not matched to a gene; V was cut back by 5 bases and J by 10 bases. The chain's CDR3 is CASSSAGEGVVEQFF. The DNA of the CDR3 is TGTGCCAGTAGTTCCGCGGGAGAGGGTGTAGTGGAGCAGTTCTTC.

The CDR3 here is CASKRGPAGGGGEQFF. The CDR3 region has the DNA TGTGCCAGCAAAAGGGGGCCAGCGGGAGGGGGGGGTGAGCAGTTCTTC. This chain links TRBV3-1 with TRBJ2-1, with TRBD2 matching over 10 bases. V dropped 7 bases and J dropped 9; count of bases not matched to a gene: 15. This CDR3 region has 16 residues. Germline CDR1 is LGHDT and CDR2 is YNNKEL (reference sequence).

The chain combines TRBV7-8 with TRBJ2-7; 8 bases are a match to TRBD2. The CDR3 spans 16 residues. Germline trimming cut 1 base from V and 0 bases from J; bases unmatched to any gene: 5. The germline V gene has CDR1 SGHVS and CDR2 FQNEAQ. CDR3 in DNA: TGTGCCAGCAGCTTAGTTAGCGGGGTGAGCTCCTACGAGCAGTACTTC. Translating gives CASSLVSGVSSYEQYF. Using reference TRBV7-8 and TRBJ2-7 for the parts outside the CDR3, the full variable domain is GAGVSQSPRYKVAKRGQDVALRCDPISGHVSLFWYQQALGQGPEFLTYFQNEAQLDKSGLPSDRFFAERPEGSVSTLKIQRTQQEDSAVYLCASSLVSGVSSYEQYFGPGTRLTVT.

The V gene is TRBV29-1, the J gene TRBJ2-7, with 8 bases fitting TRBD2. The CDR3 consists of 15 residues. The ends lost 6 bases at V and 3 bases at J; junction bases unmatched: 13. The germline V gene has CDR1 SQVTM and CDR2 ANQGSEA. CDR3 DNA: TGCAGCGTCTCTCCGGGGGGGGTGAGCGGCTACGAGCAGTACTTC. Its protein product is CSVSPGGVSGYEQYF.

This clonotype was seen a handful of times. The chain is built from TRBV20-1 and TRBJ1-2; TRBD1 matches at 8 bases. The CDR3 runs 13 residues. V trimming: 3 bases; J trimming: 10 bases; junction bases outside the gene matches: 10. Germline lookup yields CDR1 DFQATT and CDR2 SNEGSKA (reference sequence). The CDR3 is CSASRGREGYYTF. CDR3 DNA sequence: TGCAGTGCTAGCAGGGGGCGCGAGGGCTACTACACCTTC.

The gene calls are TRBV4-3 and TRBJ2-1; TRBD2 aligns across 13 bases. CDR3 length equals 18 residues. Trimming cost V 4 bases and J 8 bases; bases outside gene matches: 14. Germline CDR1 reads LGHNA; CDR2 reads YSLEER. DNA for the CDR3: TGCGCCAGCAGCCCAAAACGACTAGCGGGAGGCGTTGCCGATGAGCAGTTCTTC. Protein product: CASSPKRLAGGVADEQFF.

This clonotype has a handful of counts. The rearrangement uses TRBV7-2 and TRBJ2-5; 8 nucleotides line up with TRBD2. CDR1 and CDR2 from the germline V gene are SGHTA and FQGNSA. The CDR3 consists of 15 residues. The J segment lost 5 bases and the V segment lost 1 base, leaving 6 bases of the junction unmatched. The CDR3, as DNA: TGTGCCAGCAGCTTAGAGGGACTAGGCCACGAGACCCAGTACTTC. This translates into CASSLEGLGHETQYF. The variable domain in full, with the rest retrieved from reference TRBV7-2 and TRBJ2-5, is GAGVSQSPSNKVTEKGKDVELRCDPISGHTALYWYRQSLGQGLEFLIYFQGNSAPDKSGLPSDRFSAERTGGSVSTLTIQRTQQEDSAVYLCASSLEGLGHETQYFGPGTRLLVL.

This clonotype was observed at least ten times. The chain uses TRBV29-1 and TRBJ1-5, with D perhaps matching TRBD1 (5 bases). CDR1 and CDR2 (germline): SQVTM, ANQGSEA. Trimming stripped 7 bases from V and 5 bases from J, with 12 bases between. The CDR3 runs 12 residues. CDR3 nucleotide sequence: TGCAGCGCTGGGGGAGGGGATCAGCCCCAGCATTTT. Protein sequence: CSAGGGDQPQHF. Full variable domain (remainder filled in from reference TRBV29-1 and TRBJ1-5): SAVISQKPSRDICQRGTSLTIQCQVDSQVTMMFWYRQQPGQSLTLIATANQGSEATYESGFVIDKFPISRPNLTFSTLTVSNMSPEDSSIYLCSAGGGDQPQHFGDGTRLSIL.

The chain employs TRBV7-2 and TRBJ2-1; the match to TRBD2 covers 14 bases. Germline V CDR1 and CDR2: SGHTA, FQGNSA. The CDR3 contains 15 residues. V gave up 4 bases and J gave up 6 bases; unmatched junction bases: 2. The CDR3 DNA reads as TGTGCCAGCAGCTGGGGACTAGCGGGAGCCAATGAGCAGTTCTTC. This translates into CASSWGLAGANEQFF. The variable domain in full, completed from reference TRBV7-2 and TRBJ2-1, reads GAGVSQSPSNKVTEKGKDVELRCDPISGHTALYWYRQSLGQGLEFLIYFQGNSAPDKSGLPSDRFSAERTGGSVSTLTIQRTQQEDSAVYLCASSWGLAGANEQFFGPGTRLTVL.

This clonotype has a handful of counts. The genes are TRBV11-2 and TRBJ1-4, with 8 bases aligning to TRBD1. The CDR3 covers 15 residues. Germline assignment: CDR1 SGHAT and CDR2 FQNNGV. V lost 7 bases, J lost 6 bases, and 10 bases stayed unmatched. The CDR3 sequence: CASKPDRVADEKLFF. CDR3 nucleotides: TGTGCCAGCAAACCGGACAGGGTGGCGGATGAAAAACTGTTTTTT.

This chain joins TRBV20-1 and TRBJ2-3; D not resolved. This CDR3 is 14 amino acids long. V gave up 3 bases and J gave up 0 bases, with 10 bases separating them. The germline gives CDR1 DFQATT, CDR2 SNEGSKA (reference sequence). CDR3 nucleotide sequence: TGCAGTGCTAGCTGGGCAGATAGCACAGATACGCAGTATTTT. Its translation is CSASWADSTDTQYF.

This clonotype showed up just a few times. This chain connects TRBV5-1 to TRBJ1-5; no reliable D call. From germline, CDR1 is SGHRS and CDR2 YFSETQ. Trimming cost V 4 bases and J 5 bases, with 10 bases left between them. The CDR3 consists of 13 residues. CDR3 in amino acids: CASSPTPDQPQHF. CDR3 bases: TGCGCCAGCAGCCCAACGCCGGATCAGCCCCAGCATTTT.

The rearrangement uses TRBV7-9 and TRBJ1-1; D might be TRBD1 (6 bases). The CDR3 loop spans 14 amino acids. Trimming shortened V by 5 bases and J by 5 bases, and 15 bases separated the two germline ends. Germline assignment: CDR1 SEHNR and CDR2 FQNEAQ (reference sequence). As DNA, the CDR3 is TGTGCCAGCAGCCCTACAGGGAGGAGGACTGAAGCTTTCTTT. Translated, it gives CASSPTGRRTEAFF. Drawing the rest from reference TRBV7-9 and TRBJ1-1, the complete variable domain is DTGVSQNPRHKITKRGQNVTFRCDPISEHNRLYWYRQTLGQGPEFLTYFQNEAQLEKSRLLSDRFSAERPKGSFSTLEIQRTEQGDSAMYLCASSPTGRRTEAFFGQGTRLTVV.

This clonotype came up a few times. The CDR3 DNA sequence: TGTGCCAGTACAGCGCAACAATCCACAGATACGCAGTATTTT. Residues: CASTAQQSTDTQYF. This chain connects TRBV19 to TRBJ2-3; D is uncertain. This CDR3 region has 14 residues. Between the trimmed V and J ends, which lost 7 bases and 2 bases, there was a span of 13 bases. The germline CDR1 and CDR2 sequences are LNHDA and SQIVND (reference sequence).

This CDR3 reads CASSYGGVQETQYF. CDR3 sequence (DNA): TGTGCCAGCAGTTACGGTGGGGTCCAAGAGACCCAGTACTTC. The chain employs TRBV6-2 or TRBV6-3 and TRBJ2-5; D not certain. This CDR3 has 14 amino acids. Trimming took 2 bases from V and 1 from J, leaving 8 bases between them. From germline, CDR1 is MNHEY and CDR2 SVGEGT.

This clonotype has just a few counts. V gene TRBV12-3 or TRBV12-4 combines with J gene TRBJ1-4, with D perhaps TRBD1 (5 bases). Between the trimmed V and J ends, which lost 5 bases and 7 bases, there was a span of 11 bases. The CDR3 loop spans 13 amino acids. In nucleotides, the CDR3 is TGTGCCAGCAGTCCGGGGGTGGCTGAAAAACTGTTTTTT. It codes for CASSPGVAEKLFF.

The table lists this clonotype with many counts. This chain joins TRBV7-8 and TRBJ1-5; D is possibly TRBD1 (5 bases). CDR1 and CDR2 from the germline V gene are SGHVS and FQNEAQ. CDR3 length: 16 amino acids. Trimming removed 5 bases from V and 1 base from J, with 15 bases in between. The CDR3 loop reads CASSINRYQSNQPQHF. Written as DNA, the CDR3 is TGTGCCAGCAGCATTAACAGGTACCAGAGCAATCAGCCCCAGCATTTT. Together with reference TRBV7-8 and TRBJ1-5, the CDR3 gives the full variable domain: GAGVSQSPRYKVAKRGQDVALRCDPISGHVSLFWYQQALGQGPEFLTYFQNEAQLDKSGLPSDRFFAERPEGSVSTLKIQRTQQEDSAVYLCASSINRYQSNQPQHFGDGTRLSIL.

The rearrangement joins TRBV7-8 to TRBJ2-5, with TRBD1 matching 9 bases. This CDR3 contains 16 residues. Germline values: CDR1 SGHVS, CDR2 FQNEAQ. V was pared by 5 bases and J by 1 base, with 8 bases of the junction left unmatched. The CDR3 sequence: CASSPRDRVIQETQYF. As DNA, the CDR3 is TGTGCCAGCAGCCCTCGGGACAGGGTCATCCAAGAGACCCAGTACTTC.

The chain combines TRBV6-1 with TRBJ2-4; D possibly corresponds to TRBD1 (5 bases). V dropped 3 bases and J dropped 7 bases, with 19 bases sitting between them. The V gene's germline CDR1 is MNHNS and CDR2 SASEGT. The length of the CDR3 is 16 residues. The chain's CDR3 is CASSDAAAGKWNIQYF. CDR3 DNA: TGTGCCAGCAGTGACGCGGCGGCAGGGAAGTGGAACATTCAGTACTTC.

This clonotype was counted a few times. The V and J genes are TRBV25-1 and TRBJ1-3, with 9 bases matching TRBD1. In germline, CDR1 is MGHDK, CDR2 SYGVNS. The V and J ends lost 8 bases and 0 bases, in that order; junction bases with no gene match: 8. This CDR3 spans 16 amino acids. CDR3 amino acids: CASGGQGTISGNTIYF. In nucleotides, the CDR3 is TGTGCCAGCGGGGGACAGGGAACCATCTCTGGAAACACCATATATTTT.

This clonotype occurred a few times. The chain has TRBV20-1 and TRBJ2-4; D not certain. V gave up 0 bases and J gave up 4 bases, with 7 bases separating them. The CDR3 covers 13 residues. CDR1 is DFQATT, CDR2 SNEGSKA, per germline (reference sequence). CDR3 sequence: CSARDGVKNIQYF. The DNA for the CDR3 is TGCAGTGCTAGAGATGGGGTAAAAAACATTCAGTACTTC.

This clonotype was counted at least ten times. V and J are TRBV3-1 and TRBJ2-7; D not resolved. Trimming took off 1 base at V and 3 bases at J, with 4 bases between the two ends. The CDR3 is made up of 12 amino acids. Germline V CDR1 and CDR2: LGHDT, YNNKEL (reference sequence). The CDR3 DNA is TGTGCCAGCAGCCAAGGCGACTACGAGCAGTACTTC. Translation: CASSQGDYEQYF.

The chain has TRBV11-2 and TRBJ2-2; 8 bases align to TRBD2. J gave up 5 bases and V 5 bases, and 13 bases lay outside the gene matches. The length of the CDR3 is 17 residues. Germline V gene sequence: CDR1 SGHAT, CDR2 FQNNGV. DNA of the CDR3: TGTGCCAGCAGCCCGAGATCGCTAGCGGGTGGAACCGGGGAGCTGTTTTTT. Its translation is CASSPRSLAGGTGELFF.